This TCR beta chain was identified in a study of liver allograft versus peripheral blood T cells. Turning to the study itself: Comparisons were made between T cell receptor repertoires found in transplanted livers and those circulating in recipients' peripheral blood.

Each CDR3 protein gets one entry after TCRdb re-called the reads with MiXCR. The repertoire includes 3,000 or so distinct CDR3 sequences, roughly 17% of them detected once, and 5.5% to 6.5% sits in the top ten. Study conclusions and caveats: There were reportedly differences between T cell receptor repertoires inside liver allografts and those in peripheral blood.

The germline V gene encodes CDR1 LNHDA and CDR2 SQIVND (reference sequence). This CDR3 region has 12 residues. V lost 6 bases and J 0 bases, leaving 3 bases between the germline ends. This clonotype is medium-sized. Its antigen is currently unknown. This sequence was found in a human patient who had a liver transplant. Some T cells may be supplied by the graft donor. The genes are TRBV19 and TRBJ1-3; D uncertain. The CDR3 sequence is CASSTSGNTIYF. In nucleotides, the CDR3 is TGTGCCAGTAGCACCTCTGGAAACACCATATATTTT.